The source of this TCR beta chain is a study of T-cell reconstitution after alpha-beta-depleted transplantation in children. Overall study findings and caveats: Some patients owed their high day-60 TCRbeta diversity to surviving recipient T cells and thymic progenitors.

As concerns this clonotype: What it binds is not known.

Unique molecular identifiers were used to barcode this TCRbeta library. Using its own MiXCR run on the PCR reads, TCRdb lists one record per CDR3 protein. This table holds under 400,000 distinct CDR3 sequences, about a quarter found once. The sequence was obtained from a male patient younger than 18 who had a stem cell transplant for acute lymphoblastic leukemia, so the T cells may come from the graft donor. The specimen comprised PBMCs, mostly from graft donor cells, sampled 180 days after TCRalphabeta/CD19-depleted stem cell transplant.

The CDR3 sequence is CASSWRQGRSGANVLTF. In DNA, the CDR3 is TGTGCCAGCAGCTGGCGACAGGGGAGATCTGGGGCCAACGTCCTGACTTTC. This sequence joins TRBV7-9 and TRBJ2-6, with TRBD1 matching over 8 bases. CDR1 SEHNR and CDR2 FQNEAQ come from the germline V gene (reference sequence). The length of the CDR3 is 17 residues. Trimming took 4 bases from V and 1 from J; bases not matched to a gene: 6.